One and the same sample provided the 31 T cell receptor beta chains below, sequenced in a study of T-cell reconstitution after alpha-beta-depleted transplantation in children. Molecular barcoding with unique molecular identifiers was used for the TCRbeta library. One entry per CDR3 protein, called by TCRdb with MiXCR from the PCR reads. This table holds about 360,000 distinct CDR3 sequences, less than 15% found once. Material: PBMCs, obtained from the stem cell graft. Receptors originate from a human donor who donated a stem cell graft to a child with Fanconi anemia.

CDR3 bases: TGCGCCAGCAGCCAAGCCGGCAGGGTGGACGAGCAGTACTTC. Translated: CASSQAGRVDEQYF. The J gene is TRBJ2-7, the V gene TRBV4-1; possibly TRBD1 for D (5 bases). Germline V gene lookup returns CDR1 MGHRA and CDR2 YSYEKL. V lost 1 base to trimming and J lost 5 bases, with 12 bases between them. The CDR3 is 14 residues long.

This clonotype was observed at least ten times. The CDR3 DNA is TGCAGCGTTGAAGGGGGAAAGAACACAGATACGCAGTATTTT. Protein sequence: CSVEGGKNTDTQYF. The V call is TRBV29-1, the J call TRBJ2-3; D call uncertain. Germline values: CDR1 SQVTM, CDR2 ANQGSEA. V was cut by 1 base and J by 2 bases, with 10 bases left in between. The CDR3 loop spans 14 amino acids.

Turning to this clonotype: This could be a read error, since a much larger clone is one nucleotide away. The chain recombines TRBV7-9 with TRBJ1-1, with 9 bases aligning to TRBD1. V lost 5 bases to trimming and J lost 3 bases; unmatched junction nucleotides: 4. Germline V gene sequence: CDR1 SEHNR, CDR2 FQNEAQ (reference sequence). This CDR3 spans 14 amino acids. The CDR3 here is CASSLGTGHTEAFF. In DNA, the CDR3 is TGTGCCAGCAGCCTAGGGACAGGGCACACTGAAGCTTTCTTT.

This clonotype was detected a few times. V and J are TRBV4-2 and TRBJ1-4, with D possibly TRBD1 on 6 matching bases. The CDR3 is 17 residues long. V gave up 4 bases and J gave up 5 bases, with 20 bases separating them. CDR1 and CDR2 (germline): LGHNA, YNFKEQ. CDR3 nucleotide sequence: TGTGCCAGCAGCCTCCGTCCCAGGGGAGAGGGAAATGAAAAACTGTTTTTT. Its protein is CASSLRPRGEGNEKLFF.

This clonotype came up a few times. In this CDR3 the conserved last residue, phenylalanine or tryptophan, is missing, so a read error is likely. V gene TRBV12-3 or TRBV12-4 combines with J gene TRBJ1-1, with D possibly TRBD1 on 5 matching bases. This CDR3 comprises 13 residues. Trimming took off 6 bases at V and 6 bases at J, with 14 bases between the two ends. As DNA, the CDR3 is TGTGCCAGCAGCACCGGGGCCCTTTCTGAAGCTTTCTAT. Its translation: CASSTGALSEAFY.

This clonotype has ten or more counts. The chain combines TRBV5-1 with TRBJ2-1, with 7 bases aligning to TRBD2. The CDR3 is made up of 15 amino acids. CDR1 SGHRS and CDR2 YFSETQ come from the germline V gene. With V trimmed by 0 bases and J by 2 bases, 2 bases remained unmatched. As DNA, the CDR3 is TGCGCCAGCAGCTTGGGGAGCGGGGCCTACAATGAGCAGTTCTTC. Its protein is CASSLGSGAYNEQFF.

The CDR3 DNA reads as TGCGCCAGCAGCTTGTTTCTAGCCGACACCGGGGAGCTGTTTTTT. It codes for CASSLFLADTGELFF. This chain joins TRBV5-1 and TRBJ2-2, with TRBD2 as a possible D gene (5 bases). The CDR3 has 15 amino acids. V gave up 1 base and J gave up 3 bases, with 10 bases separating them. In germline, CDR1 is SGHRS, CDR2 YFSETQ.

This sequence joins TRBV6-5 and TRBJ2-5; D is undetermined. From germline, CDR1 is MNHEY and CDR2 SVGAGI. V was trimmed by 2 bases and J by 7 bases, leaving 17 bases between them. The CDR3 runs 15 residues. The DNA of the CDR3 is TGTGCCAGCAGTTACGAGCCGGGCGGCTTAGTGACCCAGTACTTC. Translation: CASSYEPGGLVTQYF.

The sample holds one count of this clonotype. The chain recombines TRBV7-2 with TRBJ1-2, with D unresolved. The germline V gene has CDR1 SGHTA and CDR2 FQGNSA. V dropped 5 bases and J dropped 3 bases, with 13 bases sitting between them. The length of the CDR3 is 14 residues. CDR3 sequence (DNA): TGTGCCAGCAGCCTTATGGGCCCTGACTATGGCTACACCTTC. Translated, it gives CASSLMGPDYGYTF. The whole variable domain, filled in from reference TRBV7-2 and TRBJ1-2, reads GAGVSQSPSNKVTEKGKDVELRCDPISGHTALYWYRQSLGQGLEFLIYFQGNSAPDKSGLPSDRFSAERTGGSVSTLTIQRTQQEDSAVYLCASSLMGPDYGYTFGSGTRLTVV.

This clonotype was picked up a small number of times. The chain carries TRBV7-2 and TRBJ2-7; TRBD2 is a possible D gene (5 bases). The CDR3 totals 12 residues. V was shortened by 3 bases and J by 4 bases, with 7 bases between the two germline ends. Germline loops: CDR1 SGHTA, CDR2 FQGNSA. The CDR3 bases are TGTGCCAGCAGCTTGACTATGTACGAGCAGTACTTC. It yields the protein CASSLTMYEQYF. Using reference TRBV7-2 and TRBJ2-7 for the parts outside the CDR3, the full variable domain is GAGVSQSPSNKVTEKGKDVELRCDPISGHTALYWYRQSLGQGLEFLIYFQGNSAPDKSGLPSDRFSAERTGGSVSTLTIQRTQQEDSAVYLCASSLTMYEQYFGPGTRLTVT.

This clonotype was counted between two and nine times. V is TRBV18 and J is TRBJ1-6; no clear D gene. The CDR3 runs to 14 residues. CDR1 and CDR2 (germline): KGHSH, LQKENI. The V and J ends lost 2 bases and 5 bases respectively, with 7 bases between them. This CDR3 reads CASSPDSHNSPLHF. The CDR3 coding sequence is TGTGCCAGCTCACCAGATTCTCATAATTCACCCCTCCACTTT.

This clonotype was seen at least ten times. V gene TRBV9 combines with J gene TRBJ2-1; D unresolved. The CDR3 spans 12 residues. The V and J ends lost 1 base and 6 bases respectively, with 5 bases between them. Germline loops: CDR1 SGDLS, CDR2 YYNGEE. The CDR3 is CASSVTSNEQFF. As DNA, the CDR3 is TGTGCCAGCAGCGTAACTTCCAATGAGCAGTTCTTC.

This clonotype showed up just a few times. The rearrangement uses TRBV9 and TRBJ2-4; the D is unclear. Per the germline V gene, CDR1 is SGDLS and CDR2 is YYNGEE. The CDR3 totals 15 residues. The V and J ends lost 0 bases and 1 base respectively, with 8 bases between them. CDR3 residues: CASSVDGSAKNIQYF. CDR3 sequence (DNA): TGTGCCAGCAGCGTAGATGGTAGCGCCAAAAACATTCAGTACTTC.

The CDR3 protein is CAWATTGDEKLFF. Written as DNA, the CDR3 is TGTGCCTGGGCCACGACAGGGGACGAAAAACTGTTTTTT. The rearrangement links TRBV30 to TRBJ1-4, with TRBD1 identical over 8 bases. Germline V gene lookup returns CDR1 GTSNPN and CDR2 SVGIG (reference sequence). J gave up 8 bases and V 5 bases, and 7 bases lay outside the gene matches. This CDR3 comprises 13 residues. The complete variable domain, with remaining parts taken from reference TRBV30 and TRBJ1-4, reads SQTIHQWPATLVQPVGSPLSLECTVEGTSNPNLYWYRQAAGRGLQLLFYSVGIGQISSEVPQNLSASRPQDRQFILSSKKLLLSDSGFYLCAWATTGDEKLFFGSGTQLSVL.

This clonotype was recorded a few times. The genes are TRBV5-1 and TRBJ2-1, with 7 bases aligning to TRBD2. The CDR3 has 13 residues. Losses at the gene ends were 6 bases for V and 8 bases for J; bases not matched to a gene: 8. The germline V gene has CDR1 SGHRS and CDR2 YFSETQ. The CDR3 reads CASTASGYDEQFF. For the CDR3, the DNA is TGCGCCAGCACTGCTAGCGGTTACGATGAGCAGTTCTTC.

This clonotype came up many times. The rearrangement joins TRBV6-6 to TRBJ2-7, with D maybe TRBD1 (5 bases). Germline V gene sequence: CDR1 MNHNY, CDR2 SVGAGI (reference sequence). The CDR3 extends over 13 amino acids. With 6 bases removed from V and 2 bases from J, the gap between germline ends came to 11 bases. This CDR3 reads CASSRTTTYEQYF. The CDR3 DNA sequence: TGTGCCAGCAGCCGGACAACTACCTACGAGCAGTACTTC.

This clonotype appeared a few times. The CDR3 DNA sequence: TGTGCCAGCAACTCCGGGACAGGGGCCACCGGGGAGCTGTTTTTT. Protein product: CASNSGTGATGELFF. The rearrangement links TRBV12-3 or TRBV12-4 to TRBJ2-2; TRBD1 agrees at 10 bases. V dropped 7 bases and J dropped 4; count of bases not matched to a gene: 6. This CDR3 has 15 amino acids.

This rearrangement joins TRBV3-1 to TRBJ1-6; TRBD1 is a possible D gene (6 bases). Trimming removed 0 bases from V and 10 bases from J, with 16 bases in between. There are 16 residues in the CDR3. Per germline, CDR1 LGHDT and CDR2 YNNKEL (reference sequence). The CDR3 sequence is CASSQDLGAVNSPLHF. DNA of the CDR3: TGTGCCAGCAGCCAAGATCTGGGGGCGGTGAACTCACCCCTCCACTTT.

In its sample, this clonotype was seen a few times. The rearrangement links TRBV27 to TRBJ1-5, with 9 bases identical to TRBD1. Losses at the gene ends were 4 bases for V and 6 bases for J; bases not matched to a gene: 7. CDR1 and CDR2 (germline): MNHEY, SMNVEV (reference sequence). CDR3 length: 15 residues. The CDR3, as DNA: TGTGCCAGCAGTTCCAGACAGGGGGGCGCTCAGCCCCAGCATTTT. It encodes CASSSRQGGAQPQHF.

This clonotype showed up many times. The DNA of the CDR3 is TGCGCCAGCAGCGTGCAGGGGCACACCGGGGAGCTGTTTTTT. Protein: CASSVQGHTGELFF. V and J are TRBV5-1 and TRBJ2-2; TRBD1 might be the D (6 bases). Germline CDR1 and CDR2: SGHRS and YFSETQ. The CDR3 is 14 residues long. V was cut by 4 bases and J by 3 bases, with 10 bases left in between.

In this sample, this clonotype turned up a few times. The chain joins TRBV4-3 to TRBJ2-3, with D perhaps TRBD1 (6 bases). The V and J ends lost 1 base and 6 bases respectively, with 14 bases between them. This CDR3 has 15 residues. Germline V gene lookup returns CDR1 LGHNA and CDR2 YSLEER. Written as DNA, the CDR3 is TGCGCCAGCAGCCAAGTTCAGGGGCGCTCGGATACGCAGTATTTT. Its translation: CASSQVQGRSDTQYF.

A few counts support this clonotype. The rearrangement links TRBV19 to TRBJ2-5; 7 nucleotides align to TRBD1. Germline V gene lookup returns CDR1 LNHDA and CDR2 SQIVND (reference sequence). This CDR3 comprises 13 residues. V shed 6 bases and J 2 bases; nucleotides not matched to a gene: 3. Written as DNA, the CDR3 is TGTGCCAGTAGCGGGACAGAGCAAGAGACCCAGTACTTC. Its translation is CASSGTEQETQYF.

The table lists this clonotype with a few counts. J is TRBJ1-1 and V is TRBV28; TRBD1 is a possible D gene (5 bases). The CDR3 is 15 residues long. Germline V gene sequence: CDR1 MDHEN, CDR2 SYDVKM. V dropped 0 bases and J dropped 5 bases, with 13 bases sitting between them. The CDR3 nucleotides are TGTGCCAGCAGTTTATGGGGCGGGGGGGGAACTGAAGCTTTCTTT. As protein: CASSLWGGGGTEAFF.

This clonotype has a handful of counts. This rearrangement joins TRBV6-2 or TRBV6-3 to TRBJ2-7; 8 bases fit TRBD2. CDR1 is MNHEY, CDR2 SVGEGT, per germline. The CDR3 covers 15 residues. J was trimmed by 4 bases and V by 2 bases; bases with no gene match: 7. The CDR3 nucleotides read TGTGCCAGCAGTTACCCGAGCGGGGGTACATACGAGCAGTACGTC. It codes for CASSYPSGGTYEQYV.

The chain links TRBV9 to TRBJ2-2, with a possible D match to TRBD1 (6 bases). In germline, CDR1 is SGDLS, CDR2 YYNGEE. Trimming took off 3 bases at V and 6 bases at J, with 12 bases between the two ends. This CDR3 has 14 amino acids. This CDR3 is CASSGRGLAGELFF. CDR3 nucleotide sequence: TGTGCCAGCAGCGGAAGGGGGTTGGCCGGGGAGCTGTTTTTT.

The chain recombines TRBV3-1 with TRBJ2-2; 8 nucleotides agree with TRBD2. V shed 6 bases and J 6 bases; nucleotides not matched to a gene: 9. Germline V gene sequence: CDR1 LGHDT, CDR2 YNNKEL (reference sequence). The CDR3 sequence is 15 residues long. CDR3 amino acids: CASRRTGGAPGELFF. CDR3 coding DNA: TGTGCCAGCAGACGAACCGGGGGGGCCCCCGGGGAGCTGTTTTTT.

This clonotype has a count of ten or more. The chain employs TRBV5-6 and TRBJ2-7; D perhaps matches TRBD1 (6 bases). Germline V gives CDR1 SGHDT, CDR2 YYEEEE. The CDR3 contains 13 residues. V was trimmed by 0 bases and J by 3 bases, leaving 7 bases between them. CDR3 DNA sequence: TGTGCCAGCAGCTTGGACAGGGTCTACGAGCAGTACTTC. As protein: CASSLDRVYEQYF.

This clonotype has more than one count but fewer than ten. The rearrangement uses TRBV12-3 or TRBV12-4 and TRBJ2-1; the match to TRBD2 covers 9 bases. The CDR3 length is 15 residues. V dropped 7 bases and J dropped 5; count of bases not matched to a gene: 9. CDR3 sequence (DNA): TGTGCCAGCACTCCAGCGGGGGGCGCAAACAATGAGCAGTTCTTC. Translation gives CASTPAGGANNEQFF.

This clonotype was counted only a few times. The chain carries TRBV7-8 and TRBJ2-2; the D is unclear. Germline loops: CDR1 SGHVS, CDR2 FQNEAQ. This CDR3 spans 15 amino acids. V gave up 3 bases and J gave up 0 bases, with 8 bases separating them. CDR3 protein: CASSLEYPNTGELFF. The CDR3 region has the DNA TGTGCCAGCAGCTTGGAGTACCCGAACACCGGGGAGCTGTTTTTT.

The gene calls are TRBV7-9 and TRBJ2-7; no reliable D call. Trimming cost V 4 bases and J 0 bases, with 10 bases left between them. There are 14 residues in the CDR3. Germline V lookup: CDR1 SEHNR, CDR2 FQNEAQ (reference sequence). CDR3 in amino acids: CASSSDRYSYEQYF. DNA of the CDR3: TGTGCCAGCAGCTCGGACCGCTACTCCTACGAGCAGTACTTC.

This clonotype turned up a few times. This chain links TRBV29-1 with TRBJ2-7, with 10 positions matching TRBD1. J lost 7 bases, V lost 6 bases, and 15 bases had no gene match. Germline CDR1 reads SQVTM; CDR2 reads ANQGSEA. The CDR3 runs to 15 residues. The CDR3 region is CSVSLAGQGVGEQYF. In nucleotides, the CDR3 is TGCAGCGTCTCCCTCGCAGGACAGGGGGTAGGAGAGCAGTACTTC.